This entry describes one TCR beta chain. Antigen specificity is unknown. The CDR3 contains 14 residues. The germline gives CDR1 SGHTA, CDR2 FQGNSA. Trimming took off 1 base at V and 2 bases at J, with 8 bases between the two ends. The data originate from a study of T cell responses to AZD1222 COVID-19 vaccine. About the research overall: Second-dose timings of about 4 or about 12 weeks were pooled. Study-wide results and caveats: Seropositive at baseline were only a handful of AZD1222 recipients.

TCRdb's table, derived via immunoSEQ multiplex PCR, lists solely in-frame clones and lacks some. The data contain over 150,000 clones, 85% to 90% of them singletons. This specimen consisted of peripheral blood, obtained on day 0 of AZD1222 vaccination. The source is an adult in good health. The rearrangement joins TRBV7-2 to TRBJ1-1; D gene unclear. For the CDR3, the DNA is TGTGCCAGCAGCTTAGGTGGCAGTAACACTGAAGCTTTCTTT. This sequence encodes CASSLGGSNTEAFF.